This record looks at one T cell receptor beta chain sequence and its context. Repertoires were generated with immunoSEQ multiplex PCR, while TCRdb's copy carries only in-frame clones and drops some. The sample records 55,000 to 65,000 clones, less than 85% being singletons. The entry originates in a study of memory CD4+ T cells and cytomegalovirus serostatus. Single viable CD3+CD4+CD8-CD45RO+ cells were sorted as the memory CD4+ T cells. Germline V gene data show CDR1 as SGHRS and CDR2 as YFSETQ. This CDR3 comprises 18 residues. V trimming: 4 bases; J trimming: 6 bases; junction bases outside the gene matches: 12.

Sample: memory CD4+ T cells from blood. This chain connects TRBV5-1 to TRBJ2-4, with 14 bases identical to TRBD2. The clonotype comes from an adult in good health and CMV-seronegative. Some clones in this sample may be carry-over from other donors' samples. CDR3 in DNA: TGCGCCAGCAGCCTCCCGGGACTAGCGGGAGATTTGAGAAACATTCAGTACTTC. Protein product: CASSLPGLAGDLRNIQYF.